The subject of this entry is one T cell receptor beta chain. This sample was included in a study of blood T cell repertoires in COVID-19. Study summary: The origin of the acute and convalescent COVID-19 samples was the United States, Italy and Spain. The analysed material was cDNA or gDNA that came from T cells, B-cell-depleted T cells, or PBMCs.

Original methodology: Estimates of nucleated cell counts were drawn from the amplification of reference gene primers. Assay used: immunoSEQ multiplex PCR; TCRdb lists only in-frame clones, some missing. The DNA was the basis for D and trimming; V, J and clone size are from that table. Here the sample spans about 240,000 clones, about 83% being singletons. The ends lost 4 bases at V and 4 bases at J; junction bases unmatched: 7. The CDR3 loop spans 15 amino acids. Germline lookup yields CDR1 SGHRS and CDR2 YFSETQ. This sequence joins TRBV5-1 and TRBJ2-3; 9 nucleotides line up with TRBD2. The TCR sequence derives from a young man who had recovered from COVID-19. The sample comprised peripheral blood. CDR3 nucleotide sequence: TGCGCCAGCAGCCCAGAGCGGGGGGCGCCAGATACGCAGTATTTT. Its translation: CASSPERGAPDTQYF.